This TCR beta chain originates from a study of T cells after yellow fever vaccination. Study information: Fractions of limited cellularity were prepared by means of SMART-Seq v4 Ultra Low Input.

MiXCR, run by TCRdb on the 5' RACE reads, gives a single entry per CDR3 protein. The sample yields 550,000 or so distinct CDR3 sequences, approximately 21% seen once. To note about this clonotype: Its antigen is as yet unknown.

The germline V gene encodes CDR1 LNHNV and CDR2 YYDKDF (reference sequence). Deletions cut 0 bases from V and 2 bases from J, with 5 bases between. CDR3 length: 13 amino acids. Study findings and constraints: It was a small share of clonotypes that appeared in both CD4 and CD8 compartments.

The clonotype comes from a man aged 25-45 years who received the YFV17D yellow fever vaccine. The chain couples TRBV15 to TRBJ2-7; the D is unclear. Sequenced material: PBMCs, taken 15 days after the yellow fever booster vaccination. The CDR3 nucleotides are TGTGCCACCAGCAGAGAAAGTGCCTACGAGCAGTACTTC. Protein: CATSRESAYEQYF.